The 4 T cell receptor beta chains listed next were all sequenced from one sample in a study of shared clonotypes between healthy human individuals. Clones were read by immunoSEQ multiplex PCR, and TCRdb kept only the in-frame ones, dropping some. The sample yields 950,000 to 1,100,000 clones, roughly 74% seen once. Sequenced input: memory CD4+ T cells from PBMCs. The sample's subset: CD45RA-negative fraction. Every receptor here comes from a man aged 18 to 29 in good health. Some clones in this sample may be carry-over from other donors' samples.

V gene TRBV29-1 combines with J gene TRBJ1-3; D remains unclear. The germline gives CDR1 SQVTM, CDR2 ANQGSEA. V shed 2 bases and J shed 7 bases, with 9 bases lying between them. This CDR3 contains 12 residues. The CDR3 sequence: CSVETPRNTIYF. For the CDR3, the DNA is TGCAGCGTTGAAACCCCCAGGAACACCATATATTTT.

This chain links TRBV11-2 with TRBJ2-2, with a weak D call TRBD2 (6 bases). Trimming stripped 1 base from V and 6 bases from J, with 12 bases between. CDR1 is SGHAT and CDR2 is FQNNGV in the germline V gene. The CDR3 runs to 15 residues. The CDR3 region has the DNA TGTGCCAGCAGCTTAGGGGCACTAGCTCCCGGGGAGCTGTTTTTT. Amino acid sequence: CASSLGALAPGELFF.

This clone was counted a few times. V and J are TRBV7-8 and TRBJ2-5; D is perhaps TRBD2 (6 bases). The CDR3 spans 16 residues. The germline V gene encodes CDR1 SGHVS and CDR2 FQNEAQ. V lost 5 bases to trimming and J lost 5 bases, with 21 bases between them. The CDR3 coding sequence is TGTGCCAGCAGCCCGGGGAGCGTGGCGGGATATGAGACCCAGTACTTC. This codes for CASSPGSVAGYETQYF.

This clone was observed a handful of times. Other DNA sequences of this sample code for an identical CDR3. This chain links TRBV28 with TRBJ1-2; maybe TRBD1 (6 bases). Germline CDR1 MDHEN, CDR2 SYDVKM. The V end lost 4 bases, the J end lost 7 bases, and 13 bases lay between the germline ends. The CDR3 has 13 residues. The CDR3: CASSSTGYGGYTF. The CDR3 nucleotides read TGTGCCAGCAGTTCAACAGGGTACGGTGGCTACACCTTC.